This T cell receptor (beta chain) was observed in a study of vaccination effects on CD4 cells after COVID-19. About the study: Researchers reported culturing 2.1 million or so PBMC in each well, adding about 11 IU/ml IL-2 and approximately 10 ug/ml peptides.

Repertoires were generated with immunoSEQ multiplex PCR, while TCRdb's copy carries only in-frame clones and drops some. The table includes about 37,000 clones, approximately 74% detected once. Cells that had been cultured for approximately ten days were the source of isolated CD4+ T cells. Prior SARS-CoV-2 infection was absent in the vaccine recipients, as shown by negative nucleocapsid antibodies. Remarks on this clone: The target antigen is unknown.

General study findings and limits: Late in the post-vaccination period, infection-induced and vaccine-induced clones underwent marked clonal contraction. In healthy vaccinees, only 1 of 255 vaccine-induced clones cross-reacted with common cold coronaviruses.

Germline CDR1 MNHEY, CDR2 SVGAGI. This CDR3 region has 12 residues. V shed 6 bases, J shed 7 bases, and the junction held 3 bases outside the gene matches. The chain joins TRBV6-5 to TRBJ1-1, with 9 bases matching TRBD1. This receptor was identified in a human donor who received a COVID-19 vaccine. The material was CD4+ T cells from PBMCs cultured without peptide, obtained before COVID-19 vaccination. The CDR3 is CASRTGGREAFF. The CDR3 nucleotides read TGTGCCAGCAGGACAGGGGGTCGTGAAGCTTTCTTT.